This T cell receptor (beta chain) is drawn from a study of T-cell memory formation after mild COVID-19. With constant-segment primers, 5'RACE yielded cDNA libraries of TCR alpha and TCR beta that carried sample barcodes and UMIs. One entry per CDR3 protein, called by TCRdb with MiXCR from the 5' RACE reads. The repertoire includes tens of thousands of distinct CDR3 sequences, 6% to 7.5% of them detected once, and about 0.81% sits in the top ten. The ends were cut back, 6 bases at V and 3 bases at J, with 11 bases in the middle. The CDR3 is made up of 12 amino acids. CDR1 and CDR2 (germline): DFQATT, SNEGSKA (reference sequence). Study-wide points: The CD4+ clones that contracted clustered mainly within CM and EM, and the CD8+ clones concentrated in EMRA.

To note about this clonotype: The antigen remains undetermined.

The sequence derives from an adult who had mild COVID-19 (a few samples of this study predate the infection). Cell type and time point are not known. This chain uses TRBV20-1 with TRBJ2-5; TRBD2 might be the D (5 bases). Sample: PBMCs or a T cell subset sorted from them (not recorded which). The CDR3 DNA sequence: TGCAGTGCGCAAGGGAGAGAAGAGACCCAGTACTTC. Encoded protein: CSAQGREETQYF.